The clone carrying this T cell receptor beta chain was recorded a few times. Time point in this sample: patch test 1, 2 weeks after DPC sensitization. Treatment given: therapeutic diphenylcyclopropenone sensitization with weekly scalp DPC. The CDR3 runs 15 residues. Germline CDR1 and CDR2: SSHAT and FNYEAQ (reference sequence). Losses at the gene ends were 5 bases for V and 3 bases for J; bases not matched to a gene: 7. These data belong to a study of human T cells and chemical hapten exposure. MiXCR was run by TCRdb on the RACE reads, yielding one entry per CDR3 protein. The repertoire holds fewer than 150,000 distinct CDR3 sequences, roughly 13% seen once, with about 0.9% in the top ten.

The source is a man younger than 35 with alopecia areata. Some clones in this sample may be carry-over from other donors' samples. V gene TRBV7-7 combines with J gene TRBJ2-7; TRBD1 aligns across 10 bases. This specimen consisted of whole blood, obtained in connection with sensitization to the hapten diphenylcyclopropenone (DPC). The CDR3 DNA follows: TGTGCCAGCAGCCCTGGGACAGGGGCGATCTACGAGCAGTACTTC. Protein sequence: CASSPGTGAIYEQYF.